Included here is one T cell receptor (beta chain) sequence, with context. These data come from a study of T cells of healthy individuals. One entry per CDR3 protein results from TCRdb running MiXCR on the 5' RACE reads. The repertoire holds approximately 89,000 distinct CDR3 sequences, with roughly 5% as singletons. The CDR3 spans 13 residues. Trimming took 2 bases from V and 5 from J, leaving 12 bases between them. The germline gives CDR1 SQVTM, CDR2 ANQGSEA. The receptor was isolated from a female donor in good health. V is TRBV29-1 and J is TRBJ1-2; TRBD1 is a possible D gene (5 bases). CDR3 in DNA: TGCAGCGTTGAATGGTCAGGGAAGTATGGCTACACCTTC. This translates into CSVEWSGKYGYTF.